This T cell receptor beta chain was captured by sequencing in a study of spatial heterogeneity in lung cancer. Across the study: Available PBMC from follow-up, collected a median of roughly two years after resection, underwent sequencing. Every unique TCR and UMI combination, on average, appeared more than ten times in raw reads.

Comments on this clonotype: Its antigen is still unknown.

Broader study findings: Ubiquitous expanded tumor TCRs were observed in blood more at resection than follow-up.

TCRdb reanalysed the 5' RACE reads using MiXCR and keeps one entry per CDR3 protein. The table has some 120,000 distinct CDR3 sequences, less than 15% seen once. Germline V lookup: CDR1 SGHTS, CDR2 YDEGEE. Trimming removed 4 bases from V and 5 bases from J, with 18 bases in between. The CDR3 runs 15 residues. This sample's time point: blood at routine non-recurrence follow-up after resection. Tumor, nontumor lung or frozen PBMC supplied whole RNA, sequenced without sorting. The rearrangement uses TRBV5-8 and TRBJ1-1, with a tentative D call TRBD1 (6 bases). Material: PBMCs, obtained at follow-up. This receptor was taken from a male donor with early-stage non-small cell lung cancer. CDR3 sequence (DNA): TGTGCCAGCAGCCCCCGCGCGGGGGGGCTGACTGAAGCTTTCTTT. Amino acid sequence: CASSPRAGGLTEAFF.